This TCR beta chain was recovered during a study of blood T cell repertoires in COVID-19. Only in-frame clones appear in the TCRdb table, and some are missing; sequencing was by immunoSEQ multiplex PCR. There are more than 300,000 clones in the sample; 90% to 95% occur only once, and about 0.86% lies in the top ten. The material sequenced was PBMCs or T cells enriched from blood (not recorded which). This receptor was obtained from a woman in her thirties or forties who had been exposed to COVID-19.

CDR3 sequence (DNA): TGCGCCAGCTTGGGGGCAGGGAACACTGAAGCTTTCTTT. As protein: CASLGAGNTEAFF. V is TRBV10-2 and J is TRBJ1-1; D is possibly TRBD1 (6 bases). V shed 8 bases and J shed 1 base, with 11 bases lying between them. Per germline, CDR1 WSHSY and CDR2 SAAADI. The CDR3 is made up of 13 amino acids.